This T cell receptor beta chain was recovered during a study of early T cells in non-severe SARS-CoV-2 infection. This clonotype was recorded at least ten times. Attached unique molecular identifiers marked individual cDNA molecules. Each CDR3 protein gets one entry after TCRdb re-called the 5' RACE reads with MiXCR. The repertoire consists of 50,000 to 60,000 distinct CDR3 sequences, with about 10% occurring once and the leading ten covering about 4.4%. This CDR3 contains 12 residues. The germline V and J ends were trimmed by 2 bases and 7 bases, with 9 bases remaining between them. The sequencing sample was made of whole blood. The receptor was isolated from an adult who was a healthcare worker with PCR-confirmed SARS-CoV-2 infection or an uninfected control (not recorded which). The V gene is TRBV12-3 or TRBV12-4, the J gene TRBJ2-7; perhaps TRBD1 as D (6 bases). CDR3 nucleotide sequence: TGTGCCAGCAGTTTACAGGGGTGGGAGCAGTACTTC. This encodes CASSLQGWEQYF.